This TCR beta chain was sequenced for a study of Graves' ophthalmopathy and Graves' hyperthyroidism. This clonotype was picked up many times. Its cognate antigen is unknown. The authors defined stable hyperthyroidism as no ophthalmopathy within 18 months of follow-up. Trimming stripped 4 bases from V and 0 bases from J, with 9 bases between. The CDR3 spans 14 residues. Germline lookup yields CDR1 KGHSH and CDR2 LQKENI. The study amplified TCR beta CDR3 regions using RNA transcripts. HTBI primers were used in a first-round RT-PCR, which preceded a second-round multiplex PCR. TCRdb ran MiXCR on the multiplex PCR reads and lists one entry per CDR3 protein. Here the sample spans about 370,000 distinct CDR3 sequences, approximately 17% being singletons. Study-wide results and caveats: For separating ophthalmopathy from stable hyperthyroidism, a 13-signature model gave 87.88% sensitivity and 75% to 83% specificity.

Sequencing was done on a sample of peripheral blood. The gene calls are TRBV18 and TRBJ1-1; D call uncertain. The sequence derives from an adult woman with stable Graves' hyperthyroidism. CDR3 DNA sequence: TGTGCCAGCTCACAACAAGACATGAACACTGAAGCTTTCTTT. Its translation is CASSQQDMNTEAFF.